Listed below are T cell receptor beta chains from one sample, sequenced in a study of T cell responses to AZD1222 COVID-19 vaccine. TCRdb keeps only in-frame clones here, not all; method: immunoSEQ multiplex PCR. This sample has about 140,000 clones, with roughly 90% found just once. Sequencing used peripheral blood, obtained 28 days after the second AZD1222 dose. These receptors came from an adult who received the AZD1222 COVID-19 vaccine. Each CDR3 is given with its conserved first and last residue. The D gene is left open where the match is weak. Some rows have no size entry. The others give once, few or many, or a class for an expanded clone.

d_gene: .
abundance: .
j_gene: TRBJ1-2
v_gene: TRBV10-3
CDR3aa: CAISESKGRGGYTF
CDR3nt: TGTGCCATCAGTGAGTCGAAGGGCCGCGGGGGCTACACCTTC

d_gene: .
abundance: once
j_gene: TRBJ2-3
v_gene: TRBV4-2
CDR3aa: CASSQGLALSTDTQYF
CDR3nt: TGTGCCAGCAGCCAAGGGCTAGCGCTTAGCACAGATACGCAGTATTTT

d_gene: TRBD1
abundance: .
j_gene: TRBJ2-7
v_gene: TRBV4-3
CDR3aa: CASSQDRGYEQYF
CDR3nt: TGCGCCAGCAGCCAGGACAGGGGCTACGAGCAGTACTTC

d_gene: TRBD2
abundance: many
j_gene: TRBJ2-7
v_gene: TRBV27
CDR3aa: CASSLLTGGEQYF
CDR3nt: TGTGCCAGCAGTTTATTAACCGGGGGGGAGCAGTACTTC

d_gene: .
abundance: .
j_gene: TRBJ1-6
v_gene: TRBV28
CDR3aa: CASSDWGLNSPLHF
CDR3nt: TGTGCCAGCAGCGATTGGGGCCTTAATTCACCCCTCCACTTT

d_gene: TRBD2
abundance: .
j_gene: TRBJ2-5
v_gene: TRBV27
CDR3aa: CASSSSGTRKETQYF
CDR3nt: TGTGCCAGCAGTTCCTCCGGGACTAGAAAAGAGACCCAGTACTTC

d_gene: TRBD1
abundance: .
j_gene: TRBJ1-5
v_gene: TRBV5-8
CDR3aa: CASSTGDSNQPQHF
CDR3nt: TGTGCCAGCAGTACAGGGGATAGCAATCAGCCCCAGCATTTT

d_gene: .
abundance: .
j_gene: TRBJ2-1
v_gene: TRBV3-1/TRBV3-2
CDR3aa: CASNNRRGGEQFF
CDR3nt: TGTGCCAGCAACAACAGGAGGGGCGGCGAGCAGTTCTTC

d_gene: TRBD1
abundance: .
j_gene: TRBJ2-7
v_gene: TRBV2
CDR3aa: CASSAIRDRGGSQYF
CDR3nt: TGTGCCAGCAGTGCCATCCGGGACAGGGGAGGCAGTCAGTACTTC

d_gene: .
abundance: .
j_gene: TRBJ2-2
v_gene: TRBV4-1
CDR3aa: CASSLMGSGIGELFF
CDR3nt: TGCGCCAGCAGCCTGATGGGGTCGGGGATCGGGGAGCTGTTTTTT

d_gene: .
abundance: .
j_gene: TRBJ1-2
v_gene: TRBV28
CDR3aa: CASSSYRGGRGGYTF
CDR3nt: TGTGCCAGCAGTTCTTACCGTGGGGGGCGGGGTGGCTACACCTTC

d_gene: TRBD1
abundance: .
j_gene: TRBJ1-6
v_gene: TRBV27
CDR3aa: CASSPGTDNSPLHF
CDR3nt: TGTGCCAGCAGCCCCGGGACAGATAATTCACCCCTCCACTTT

d_gene: TRBD1
abundance: .
j_gene: TRBJ2-7
v_gene: TRBV7-6
CDR3aa: CASSLGAGGSYEQYF
CDR3nt: TGTGCCAGCAGCTTGGGCGCAGGGGGCTCCTACGAGCAGTACTTC

d_gene: .
abundance: once
j_gene: TRBJ2-3
v_gene: TRBV29-1
CDR3aa: CSVGIARTGTDTQYF
CDR3nt: TGCAGCGTTGGTATAGCGAGAACCGGCACAGATACGCAGTATTTT

d_gene: .
abundance: .
j_gene: TRBJ1-1
v_gene: TRBV18
CDR3aa: CASSPGGRDTEAFF
CDR3nt: TGTGCCAGCTCACCCGGGGGGCGGGACACTGAAGCTTTCTTT

d_gene: .
abundance: once
j_gene: TRBJ2-2
v_gene: TRBV5-5
CDR3aa: CASSSFGGELFF
CDR3nt: TGTGCCAGCAGCTCTTTCGGCGGGGAGCTGTTTTTT

d_gene: .
abundance: .
j_gene: TRBJ2-2
v_gene: TRBV4-2
CDR3aa: CASSQALTGELFF
CDR3nt: TGTGCCAGCAGCCAAGCCTTGACCGGGGAGCTGTTTTTT

d_gene: .
abundance: .
j_gene: TRBJ1-2
v_gene: TRBV6-1
CDR3aa: CASSGGGVIRFYGYTF
CDR3nt: TGTGCCAGCAGTGGAGGAGGAGTAATAAGGTTCTATGGCTACACCTTC